This TCR beta chain stems from a study of T cell repertoires in cytomegalovirus infection. The study's findings and limits: Identification of carriers of CMV plus the relevant HLA was achieved through cumulative public TCR beta family frequency.

This clonotype occurred a few times. Its specificity is not known. One end of the junction is discordant with germline, which a read error may explain. TCRdb re-derived calls from the reads in MiXCR, one entry per CDR3 protein. Of more than 300,000 distinct CDR3 sequences in the sample, 34% were seen once. The receptor was derived from a human donor in good health (CMV status not recorded). Some clones in this sample may be carry-over from other donors' samples. The sample consisted of cultured PBMCs, taken from culture after CMV antigen stimulation.

CDR3 region: CASSQDRVPRERFF. In DNA form, the CDR3 reads TGTGCCAGCAGCCAAGATCGCGTCCCGCGGGAGCGGTTCTTC. The V gene is TRBV3-1, the J gene TRBJ2-1; 7 positions agree with TRBD2. This CDR3 has 14 amino acids. Germline assignment: CDR1 LGHDT and CDR2 YNNKEL (reference sequence).